Sequencing of this T cell receptor (beta chain) was carried out in a study of glioma-infiltrating T cells. Regarding the study as a whole: Gliomas, especially low-grade, showed above-expected tissue-blood divergence; non-neoplastic patients showed below.

This clonotype came up a few times. The target antigen is unknown. The CDR3 totals 19 residues. V trimming: 2 bases; J trimming: 5 bases; junction bases outside the gene matches: 20. Germline CDR1 is LGHDT and CDR2 is YNNKEL (reference sequence). Using RNA template, CDR3s of TCR alpha and beta were amplified with iRepertoire arm-PCR. For one-step reverse transcription and amplification, about 85-400 ng of tissue mRNA or PBMC total RNA was used. TCRdb processed the multiplex PCR reads anew with MiXCR; each CDR3 protein has one entry. The sample carries some 110,000 distinct CDR3 sequences, roughly 20% recorded once.

V gene TRBV3-1 combines with J gene TRBJ2-5, with 7 bases matching TRBD2. The material sequenced was glioma tissue, nonneoplastic brain tissue, or PBMCs (not recorded which). The receptor's source is a human donor with low-grade glioma or glioblastoma, undergoing nonglioma brain surgery, or in good health (not recorded which). The CDR3 is CASSQRGYAGTTDRETQYF. In DNA, the CDR3 is TGTGCCAGCAGCCAACGGGGGTACGCCGGGACTACAGATAGGGAGACCCAGTACTTC.